This T cell receptor (beta chain) was sequenced in a study of cytomegalovirus exposure and HLA in healthy donors listed by TCRdb under 2017. In terms of the full investigation: A later analysis indicated that the 100 to 150 validation repertoires were generated on the platform also employed for the approximately 700 repertoires of the first cohort. The study aimed to test whether cataloging public T cell receptors could reveal signatures of past pathogen exposure. Besides the first cohort of approximately 670 subjects, a separate validation cohort made up of about 120 different subjects was used. To predict cytomegalovirus infection status, the study brought together high-throughput TCR immunosequencing, statistical association of individual TCRs with disease status, and machine learning. What the authors observed across the whole study: The study gave a list of around 170 TCR beta chains associated with cytomegalovirus. It was suggested by the authors that the approach could potentially be generalized to other disease states and immunological phenotypes. Cytomegalovirus status was reported to be diagnosed by the classifier with high specificity and sensitivity in both the original and validation cohorts. Of the cluster scores, approximately 94% were above 0 in a later analysis, which found that TCRs clustered in the first cohort also tended to co-occur in the 120 or so validation repertoires. A later analysis had no HLA typing for the validation cohort, so co-occurrence there was scored across all 130 or so repertoires. Across donors, most TCR sequences were observed very rarely, whereas some public TCRs were present in many individuals. A few of the identified cytomegalovirus-associated TCR beta chains were confirmed in vitro to be specific for cytomegalovirus antigens.

The CDR1 and CDR2 encoded by the germline V gene (reference sequence) are MNHEY and SMNVEV. V gives up 2 bases and J gives up 2 bases, and the segment between their germline ends measures 13 bases. Taken from cysteine to phenylalanine, the CDR3 has 15 residues. This entry keeps only the CDR3 DNA: 45 bases, framed from base 1. Remarks on this clone: What antigen it recognizes has not been identified. No much larger clone is present one base from it, and per-base qualities are unavailable.

The donors belonged to the validation cohort of approximately 130 subjects, which was separate from the roughly 670-subject first cohort. Library preparation employed the immunoSEQ multiplex PCR assay. The paper's data handling went like this. A statistical classification framework was developed to diagnose cytomegalovirus status using the catalog of TCR beta chain sequences. TCRdb retrieved this table from immuneACCESS and kept in-frame rearrangements only. Not all clones are present; in checked studies, unresolved V genes account for under half, and no reason is known for the remainder. V and J calls and clone size are those listed in that table; D and trimming were worked out from the DNA. Within this sample are 140,000 to 150,000 clones, with roughly 90% of them counted one time only. Less than 5.5% of the sample lies in the top ten.

The receptor's source is a man aged 18 to 30 in good health and CMV-seropositive. Sequencing was carried out using PBMCs. Recombination linked TRBV27 to TRBJ2-7, with TRBD1 tentatively as D gene (7 bases match). In nucleotides, the sequence is TGTGCCAGCAGTTTAAGTCAGGGGGGTACCTACGAGCAGTACTTC. This gives the protein CASSLSQGGTYEQYF.